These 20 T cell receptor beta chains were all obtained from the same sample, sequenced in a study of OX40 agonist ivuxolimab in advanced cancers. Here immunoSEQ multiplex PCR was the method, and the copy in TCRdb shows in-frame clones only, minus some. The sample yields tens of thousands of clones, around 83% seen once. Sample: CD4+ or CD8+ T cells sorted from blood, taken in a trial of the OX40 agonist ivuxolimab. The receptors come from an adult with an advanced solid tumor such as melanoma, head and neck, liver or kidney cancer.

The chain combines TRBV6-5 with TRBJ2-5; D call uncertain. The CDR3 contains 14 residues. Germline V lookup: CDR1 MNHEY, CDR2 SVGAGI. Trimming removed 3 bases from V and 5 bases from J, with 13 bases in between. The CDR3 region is CASSYGVVWETQYF. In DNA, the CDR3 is TGTGCCAGCAGTTATGGGGTAGTCTGGGAGACCCAGTACTTC.

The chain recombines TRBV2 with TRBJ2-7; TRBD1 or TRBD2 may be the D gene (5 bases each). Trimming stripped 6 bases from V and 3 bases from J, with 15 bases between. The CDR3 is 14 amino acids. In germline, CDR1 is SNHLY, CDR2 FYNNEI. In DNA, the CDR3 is TGTGCCAGCAGCCTAGTAGCAGGGAGCTACGAGCAGTACGTC. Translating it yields CASSLVAGSYEQYV.

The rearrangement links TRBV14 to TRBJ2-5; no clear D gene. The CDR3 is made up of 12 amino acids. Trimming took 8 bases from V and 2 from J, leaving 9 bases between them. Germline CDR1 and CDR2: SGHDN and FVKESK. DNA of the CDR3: TGTGCCAGCTACGGGCCGCAAGAGACCCAGTACTTC. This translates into CASYGPQETQYF.

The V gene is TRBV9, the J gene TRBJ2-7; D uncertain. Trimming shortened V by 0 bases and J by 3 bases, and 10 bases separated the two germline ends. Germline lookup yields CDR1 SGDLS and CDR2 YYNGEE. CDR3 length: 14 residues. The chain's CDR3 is CASSVEAYSYEQYF. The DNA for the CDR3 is TGTGCCAGCAGCGTAGAGGCATACAGCTACGAGCAGTACTTC.

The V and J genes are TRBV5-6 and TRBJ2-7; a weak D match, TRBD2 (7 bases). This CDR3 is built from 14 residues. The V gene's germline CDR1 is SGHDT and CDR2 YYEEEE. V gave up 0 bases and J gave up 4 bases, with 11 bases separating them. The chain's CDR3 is CASSLGRGGYEQYV. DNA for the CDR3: TGTGCCAGCAGCTTGGGCAGGGGAGGGTACGAGCAGTACGTC.

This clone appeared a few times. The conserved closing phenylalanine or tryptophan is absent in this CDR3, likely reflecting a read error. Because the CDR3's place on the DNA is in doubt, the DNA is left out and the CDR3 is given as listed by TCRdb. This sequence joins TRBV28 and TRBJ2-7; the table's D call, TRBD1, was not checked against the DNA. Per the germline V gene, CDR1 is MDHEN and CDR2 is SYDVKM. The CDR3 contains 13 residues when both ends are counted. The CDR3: CASSSRTGFSGSL.

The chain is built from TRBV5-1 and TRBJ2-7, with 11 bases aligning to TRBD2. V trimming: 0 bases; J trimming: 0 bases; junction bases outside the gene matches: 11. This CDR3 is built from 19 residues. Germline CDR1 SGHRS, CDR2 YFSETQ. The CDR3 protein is CASSLGIASGRQTSYEQYF. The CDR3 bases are TGCGCCAGCAGCTTGGGGATTGCTAGCGGGAGGCAGACCTCCTACGAGCAGTACTTC. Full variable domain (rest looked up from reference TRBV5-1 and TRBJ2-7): KAGVTQTPRYLIKTRGQQVTLSCSPISGHRSVSWYQQTPGQGLQFLFEYFSETQRNKGNFPGRFSGRQFSNSRSEMNVSTLELGDSALYLCASSLGIASGRQTSYEQYFGPGTRLTVT.

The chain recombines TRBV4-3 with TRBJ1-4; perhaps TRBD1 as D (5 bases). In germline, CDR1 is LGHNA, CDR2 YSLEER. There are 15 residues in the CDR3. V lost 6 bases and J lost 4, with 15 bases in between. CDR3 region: CASRRKTAINEKLFF. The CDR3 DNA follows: TGCGCCAGCAGACGAAAGACAGCGATTAATGAAAAACTGTTTTTT.

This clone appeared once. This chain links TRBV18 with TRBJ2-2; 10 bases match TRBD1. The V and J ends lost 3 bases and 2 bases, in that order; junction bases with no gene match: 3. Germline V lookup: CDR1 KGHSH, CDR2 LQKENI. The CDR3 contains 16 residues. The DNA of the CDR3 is TGTGCCAGCTCACCGAGGGACAGGGGTAACACCGGGGAGCTGTTTTTT. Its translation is CASSPRDRGNTGELFF.

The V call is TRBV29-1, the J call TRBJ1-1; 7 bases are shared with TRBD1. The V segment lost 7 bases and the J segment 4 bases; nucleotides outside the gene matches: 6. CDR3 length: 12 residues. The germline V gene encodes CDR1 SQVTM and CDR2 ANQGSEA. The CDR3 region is CSGGQSSTEAFF. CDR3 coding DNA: TGCAGCGGGGGACAGTCGAGCACTGAAGCTTTCTTT.

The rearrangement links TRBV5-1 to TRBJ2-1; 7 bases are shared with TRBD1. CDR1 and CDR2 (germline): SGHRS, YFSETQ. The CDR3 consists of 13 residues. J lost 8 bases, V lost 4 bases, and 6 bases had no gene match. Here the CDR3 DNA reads TGCGCCAGCAGCCTATTACAGGGGCATGAGCAGTTCTTC. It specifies CASSLLQGHEQFF. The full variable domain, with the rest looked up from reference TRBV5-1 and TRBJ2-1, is KAGVTQTPRYLIKTRGQQVTLSCSPISGHRSVSWYQQTPGQGLQFLFEYFSETQRNKGNFPGRFSGRQFSNSRSEMNVSTLELGDSALYLCASSLLQGHEQFFGPGTRLTVL.

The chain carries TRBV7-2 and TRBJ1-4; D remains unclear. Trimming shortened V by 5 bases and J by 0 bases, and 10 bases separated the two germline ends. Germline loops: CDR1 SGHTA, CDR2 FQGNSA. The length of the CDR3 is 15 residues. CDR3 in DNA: TGTGCCAGCAGCCCCGCTCCCGCAACTAATGAAAAACTGTTTTTT. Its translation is CASSPAPATNEKLFF.

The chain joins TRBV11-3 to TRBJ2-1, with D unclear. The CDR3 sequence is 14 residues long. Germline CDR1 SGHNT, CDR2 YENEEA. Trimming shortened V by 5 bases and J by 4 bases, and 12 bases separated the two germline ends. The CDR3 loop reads CASSPAGPYNEQFF. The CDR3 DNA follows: TGTGCCAGCAGCCCGGCCGGCCCTTACAATGAGCAGTTCTTC. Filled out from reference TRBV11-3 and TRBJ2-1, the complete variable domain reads EAGVVQSPRYKIIEKKQPVAFWCNPISGHNTLYWYLQNLGQGPELLIRYENEEAVDDSQLPKDRFSAERLKGVDSTLKIQPAELGDSAVYLCASSPAGPYNEQFFGPGTRLTVL.

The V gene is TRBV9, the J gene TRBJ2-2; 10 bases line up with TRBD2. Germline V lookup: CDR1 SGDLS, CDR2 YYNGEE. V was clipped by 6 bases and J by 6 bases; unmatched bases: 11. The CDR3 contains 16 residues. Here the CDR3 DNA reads TGTGCCAGCAACAAGGGGGCTAGCGGGAGCGCCGGGGAGCTGTTTTTT. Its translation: CASNKGASGSAGELFF.

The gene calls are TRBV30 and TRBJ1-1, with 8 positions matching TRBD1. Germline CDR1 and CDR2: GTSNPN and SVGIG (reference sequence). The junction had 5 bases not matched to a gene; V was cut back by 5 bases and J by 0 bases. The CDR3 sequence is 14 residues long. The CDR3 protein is CAWGTGFVNTEAFF. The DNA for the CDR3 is TGTGCCTGGGGGACAGGCTTTGTGAACACTGAAGCTTTCTTT.

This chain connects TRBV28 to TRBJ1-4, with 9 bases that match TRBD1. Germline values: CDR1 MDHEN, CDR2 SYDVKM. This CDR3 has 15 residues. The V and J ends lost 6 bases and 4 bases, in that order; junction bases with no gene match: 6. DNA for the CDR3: TGTGCCAGCAGCACCGGGGGACAGGGTAATGAAAAACTGTTTTTT. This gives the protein CASSTGGQGNEKLFF.

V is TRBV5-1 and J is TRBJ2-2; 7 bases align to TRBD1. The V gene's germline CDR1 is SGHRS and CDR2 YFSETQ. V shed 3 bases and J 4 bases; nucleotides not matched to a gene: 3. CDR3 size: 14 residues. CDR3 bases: TGCGCCAGCAGCTATTACAGGGGCACCGGGGAGCTGTTTTTT. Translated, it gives CASSYYRGTGELFF.

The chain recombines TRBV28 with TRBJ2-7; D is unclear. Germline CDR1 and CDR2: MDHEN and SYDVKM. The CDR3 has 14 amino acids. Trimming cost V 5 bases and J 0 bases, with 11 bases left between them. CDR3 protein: CASSRAGISYEQYF. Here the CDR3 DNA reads TGTGCCAGCAGTCGGGCAGGAATCTCCTACGAGCAGTACTTC.

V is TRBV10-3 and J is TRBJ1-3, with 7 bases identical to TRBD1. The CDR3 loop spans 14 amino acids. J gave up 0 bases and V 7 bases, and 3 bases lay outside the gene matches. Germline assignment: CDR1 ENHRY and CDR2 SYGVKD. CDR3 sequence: CAIKDRSSGNTIYF. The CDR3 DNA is TGTGCCATCAAGGACAGGAGCTCTGGAAACACCATATATTTT.

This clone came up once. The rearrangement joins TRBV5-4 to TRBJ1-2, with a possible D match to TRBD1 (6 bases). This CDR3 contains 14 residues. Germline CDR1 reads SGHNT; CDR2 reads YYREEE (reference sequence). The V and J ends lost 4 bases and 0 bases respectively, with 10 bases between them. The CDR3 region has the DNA TGTGCCAGCAGCCAAGGGGGTACTAACTATGGCTACACCTTC. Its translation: CASSQGGTNYGYTF.